This TCR beta chain was profiled in a study of blood T cell repertoires in COVID-19. About the study: Sites across the United States, Italy and Spain contributed samples from acute and convalescent COVID-19. T cells, B-cell-depleted T cells, or PBMCs provided the cDNA or gDNA that served as material.

The CDR3 is 16 residues long. V lost 6 bases, J lost 3 bases, and 11 bases stayed unmatched. Germline CDR1 and CDR2: LNHDA and SQIVND (reference sequence). As handled by the study authors: Researchers report that nucleated cell counts were estimated from reference gene primer amplification. Assay used: immunoSEQ multiplex PCR; TCRdb lists only in-frame clones, some missing. The V and J calls and the clone size are those of that table, but D and trimming were determined from the DNA. The sample shows approximately 77,000 clones, roughly 90% of them seen only once. The receptor's source is a man between 25 and 39 years old with acute or convalescent COVID-19. The sequencing sample was made of peripheral blood. The rearrangement links TRBV19 to TRBJ1-5; 7 bases fit TRBD1. This CDR3 reads CASSTRTRGFNQPQHF. In DNA form, the CDR3 reads TGTGCCAGTAGCACACGCACCAGGGGGTTCAATCAGCCCCAGCATTTT.